This entry lists 20 T cell receptor beta chains sequenced from one sample in a study of Graves' ophthalmopathy and Graves' hyperthyroidism. RNA transcripts served as template for amplifying TCR beta CDR3 sequences. RT-PCR with HTBI primers came first, then second-round multiplex PCR. TCRdb fed the multiplex PCR reads into MiXCR, producing one record per CDR3 protein. The table includes around 1.1 million distinct CDR3 sequences, 35% to 40% detected once. Sequencing was carried out using peripheral blood or thyroid tissue (not recorded which). These receptors were obtained from an adult man with Graves' hyperthyroidism.

The V and J genes are TRBV7-9 and TRBJ2-7; D possibly uses TRBD1 or TRBD2 (5 bases each). CDR1 and CDR2 from the germline V gene are SEHNR and FQNEAQ (reference sequence). The CDR3 contains 17 residues. Trimming stripped 4 bases from V and 4 bases from J, with 23 bases between. CDR3: CASSSSGTPKALYEQYF. DNA for the CDR3: TGTGCCAGCAGCTCGTCCGGGACGCCAAAGGCACTTTACGAGCAGTACTTC.

J is TRBJ1-5 and V is TRBV19; weak D call: TRBD1 (5 bases). The CDR3 runs 13 residues. The V end was cut by 5 bases, the J end by 5 bases, with 10 bases between. Germline CDR1 is LNHDA and CDR2 is SQIVND (reference sequence). The CDR3, as DNA: TGTGCCAGTAGTGGACCGGGGCATCAGCCCCAGCATTTT. Protein product: CASSGPGHQPQHF.

CDR3 protein: CASSLAGAAGCEQYF. The CDR3 DNA reads as TGTGCCAGCAGCTTAGCAGGGGCCGCGGGCTGCGAGCAGTACTTC. The chain employs TRBV7-2 and TRBJ2-7; D tentatively fits TRBD1 or TRBD2 (5 bases each). Per germline, CDR1 SGHTA and CDR2 FQGNSA. Trimming removed 0 bases from V and 6 bases from J, with 15 bases in between. The CDR3 has 15 amino acids.

This clonotype came up many times. The gene calls are TRBV10-3 and TRBJ2-7; 9 bases match TRBD1. The CDR3 is made up of 16 amino acids. In germline, CDR1 is ENHRY, CDR2 SYGVKD. V lost 6 bases, J lost 2 bases, and 11 bases stayed unmatched. CDR3 sequence: CAIRSTGTGLPYEQYF. The CDR3 DNA reads TGTGCCATCAGGAGCACCGGGACAGGGCTTCCCTACGAGCAGTACTTC.

The chain uses TRBV20-1 and TRBJ1-1, with D hard to call. Germline CDR1 and CDR2: DFQATT and SNEGSKA (reference sequence). Trimming removed 2 bases at V and 11 bases at J, with 18 bases between. There are 13 residues in the CDR3. This CDR3 reads CSARLLDVQEAFF. The CDR3 DNA reads as TGCAGTGCTAGACTTTTAGACGTTCAGGAGGCTTTCTTT.

The count of this clonotype is one. The rearrangement joins TRBV7-2 to TRBJ2-5, with 9 bases fitting TRBD1. Looked up from germline, CDR1 is SGHTA and CDR2 is FQGNSA. V dropped 7 bases and J dropped 2; count of bases not matched to a gene: 8. There are 15 residues in the CDR3. In nucleotides, the CDR3 is TGTGCCAGCACCTACCAGACAGGGGGGCAAGAGACCCAGTACTTC. Translated, it gives CASTYQTGGQETQYF.

This clonotype was detected a few times. CDR3 loop: CASSLAPRYEQYF. In nucleotides, the CDR3 is TGTGCCAGCAGCTTAGCGCCCCGCTACGAGCAGTACTTC. The chain employs TRBV7-6 and TRBJ2-7; no clear D. The CDR3 consists of 13 residues. Per germline, CDR1 SGHVS and CDR2 FNYEAQ. Trimming took 0 bases from V and 3 from J, leaving 6 bases between them.

This clonotype came up many times. This chain connects TRBV7-8 to TRBJ2-7; possibly TRBD1 for D (6 bases). Germline values: CDR1 SGHVS, CDR2 FQNEAQ. This CDR3 is built from 14 residues. V was pared by 4 bases and J by 1 base, with 11 bases between. The CDR3 DNA reads TGTGCCAGCAGCTCCCCAGGGGCGTCCTACGAGCAGTACTTC. This encodes CASSSPGASYEQYF.

The DNA of the CDR3 is TGTGCCAGCAGTTTACGGAAACAGGGACTTAGCAATCAGCCCCAGCATTTT. Residues: CASSLRKQGLSNQPQHF. The chain links TRBV12-3 or TRBV12-4 to TRBJ1-5, with D perhaps TRBD1 (6 bases). This CDR3 is built from 17 residues. V was cut by 2 bases and J by 0 bases, with 14 bases left in between.

This clonotype was seen at least ten times. The chain is built from TRBV15 and TRBJ1-5; TRBD1 might be the D (6 bases). Germline values: CDR1 LNHNV, CDR2 YYDKDF (reference sequence). The length of the CDR3 is 15 residues. V was clipped by 0 bases and J by 4 bases, with 10 bases between them. The CDR3 sequence is CATSRDRGRNQPQHF. DNA of the CDR3: TGTGCCACCAGCAGAGACCGGGGGCGGAATCAGCCCCAGCATTTT. Together with reference TRBV15 and TRBJ1-5, the CDR3 gives the full variable domain: DAMVIQNPRYQVTQFGKPVTLSCSQTLNHNVMYWYQQKSSQAPKLLFHYYDKDFNNEADTPDNFQSRRPNTSFCFLDIRSPGLGDTAMYLCATSRDRGRNQPQHFGDGTRLSIL.

This clonotype was seen only a few times. The gene calls are TRBV12-3 or TRBV12-4 and TRBJ1-4, with 7 nucleotides matching TRBD1. V lost 7 bases, J lost 0 bases, and 8 bases stayed unmatched. The CDR3 sequence is 16 residues long. The CDR3 region has the DNA TGTGCCAGCACCCACAGGGGCGGCACAACTAATGAAAAACTGTTTTTT. Translation gives CASTHRGGTTNEKLFF.

This clonotype occurred a few times. This chain connects TRBV10-3 to TRBJ2-5; 9 bases line up with TRBD1. Germline V gene data show CDR1 as ENHRY and CDR2 as SYGVKD. V gave up 6 bases and J gave up 2 bases; unmatched junction bases: 4. This CDR3 is 14 amino acids long. Here the CDR3 reads CAIRGTGWQETQYF. The CDR3 DNA reads as TGTGCCATCAGGGGGACAGGGTGGCAAGAGACCCAGTACTTC.

The chain recombines TRBV29-1 with TRBJ1-2; TRBD1 matches at 8 bases. The CDR3 spans 13 residues. Trimming took 8 bases from V and 6 from J; bases not matched to a gene: 11. The V gene's germline CDR1 is SQVTM and CDR2 ANQGSEA. The CDR3 region has the DNA TGCAGCTCCCGGACAGGGAACTTTGATGGCTACACCTTC. Protein product: CSSRTGNFDGYTF.

This clonotype was recorded a few times. The chain combines TRBV4-3 with TRBJ1-6; 8 nucleotides line up with TRBD1. Trimming at V came to 0 bases and at J to 0 bases, leaving 4 bases not matched to a gene. CDR1 LGHNA and CDR2 YSLEER come from the germline V gene. The CDR3 sequence is 18 residues long. The CDR3 here is CASSQEAGQGSYNSPLHF. The DNA of the CDR3 is TGCGCCAGCAGCCAAGAAGCAGGACAGGGCTCCTATAATTCACCCCTCCACTTT.

The V call is TRBV7-2, the J call TRBJ1-1; TRBD1 agrees at 8 bases. The CDR3 runs 15 residues. The germline CDR1 and CDR2 sequences are SGHTA and FQGNSA. The ends lost 5 bases at V and 4 bases at J; junction bases unmatched: 9. The CDR3 reads CASSPDRGVGTEAFF. The CDR3 bases are TGTGCCAGCAGCCCTGACAGGGGCGTGGGCACTGAAGCTTTCTTT.

The chain joins TRBV10-3 to TRBJ1-6; no firm D call. Trimming cost V 4 bases and J 4 bases, with 11 bases left between them. Germline values: CDR1 ENHRY, CDR2 SYGVKD. The CDR3 is 15 residues long. The CDR3 loop reads CAISGHGDYNSPLHF. As DNA, the CDR3 is TGTGCCATCAGTGGTCACGGAGATTATAATTCACCCCTCCACTTT.

J is TRBJ2-5 and V is TRBV10-2; D is uncertain. Trimming shortened V by 7 bases and J by 7 bases, and 16 bases separated the two germline ends. The CDR3 totals 13 residues. The germline V gene encodes CDR1 WSHSY and CDR2 SAAADI. The CDR3 loop is CASNAHSLGTQYF. The CDR3 region has the DNA TGCGCCAGCAATGCACACTCCCTCGGGACCCAGTACTTC.

The chain combines TRBV2 with TRBJ2-5; 7 bases map to TRBD1. CDR3 size: 19 residues. Germline V CDR1 and CDR2: SNHLY, FYNNEI. The trim removed 2 bases at V and 2 bases at J, leaving 17 bases unmatched. The CDR3, as DNA: TGTGCCAGCAGTGAATTGGGAGACAGGGAAATTTCGGGACAAGAGACCCAGTACTTC. Translated: CASSELGDREISGQETQYF.

The chain joins TRBV20-1 to TRBJ1-5; 7 bases are a match to TRBD1. With 4 bases clipped from V and 4 bases from J, the junction kept 4 bases outside the gene matches. This CDR3 spans 13 amino acids. The germline CDR1 and CDR2 sequences are DFQATT and SNEGSKA (reference sequence). The CDR3 sequence: CSATGTENQPQHF. CDR3 bases: TGCAGTGCTACCGGGACAGAAAATCAGCCCCAGCATTTT.

This clonotype was detected ten times or more. This chain links TRBV19 with TRBJ1-6, with no clear D. The CDR3 runs to 13 residues. CDR1 and CDR2 from the germline V gene are LNHDA and SQIVND (reference sequence). Trimming left V 6 bases short and J 6 bases short, with 9 bases between. In nucleotides, the CDR3 is TGTGCCAGTAGGGGTATCCTTAATTCACCCCTCCACTTT. Translated, it gives CASRGILNSPLHF.